This TCR beta chain was captured by sequencing in a study of siplizumab effects on memory and regulatory T cells. Study conclusions and caveats: Memory cells seemed less diverse than naive T cells, which seemed major alloresponse contributors. Mapping to unstimulated subsets was achieved for only a minor fraction of alloreactive clones. The majority of clones, roughly 80-97% of proliferating CD4+ or CD8+ clones, lacked an assignable naive or memory phenotype.

Approximately 10^5 TCR templates were measured in each sample. Measured with immunoSEQ multiplex PCR; TCRdb has only the in-frame clones, and not every one. Here the sample spans about 120,000 clones, around 94% being singletons. Germline V gene data show CDR1 as SGHNT and CDR2 as YYREEE (reference sequence). Trimming cost V 0 bases and J 0 bases, with 7 bases left between them. The CDR3 spans 16 residues. As concerns this clone: Its antigen is unknown.

This sequence originates from a human donor in good health. The chain joins TRBV5-4 to TRBJ1-6; D is unclear. The sample was non-Treg CD4+ T cells sorted from blood. The CDR3: CASSLARRSYNSPLHF. The CDR3 DNA sequence: TGTGCCAGCAGCTTGGCCCGGCGCTCCTATAATTCACCCCTCCACTTT. Drawing the rest from reference TRBV5-4 and TRBJ1-6, the complete variable domain is ETGVTQSPTHLIKTRGQQVTLRCSSQSGHNTVSWYQQALGQGPQFIFQYYREEENGRGNFPPRFSGLQFPNYSSELNVNALELDDSALYLCASSLARRSYNSPLHFGNGTRLTVT.